Each of the 16 T cell receptor beta chains below was sequenced from the same sample in a study of shared clonotypes between healthy human individuals. The repertoire was sequenced with immunoSEQ multiplex PCR; TCRdb's copy has only in-frame clones and lacks some. This table holds about 1 million clones, approximately 68% found once. The specimen sequenced was memory CD4+ T cells sorted from blood. Subset noted: CD45RA-negative fraction. Every receptor here comes from a man aged 18 to 30 in good health.

The chain couples TRBV5-1 to TRBJ2-1, with unresolved D. The CDR3 is 15 residues long. CDR1 and CDR2 (germline): SGHRS, YFSETQ. Trimming cost V 2 bases and J 0 bases, with 9 bases left between them. The CDR3 DNA reads as TGCGCCAGCAGCTTAGCGAGGAGCTCCTACAATGAGCAGTTCTTC. Translation gives CASSLARSSYNEQFF.

The V gene is TRBV7-2, the J gene TRBJ1-2, with D tentatively TRBD1 (5 bases). Germline CDR1 and CDR2: SGHTA and FQGNSA. CDR3 length: 15 residues. V was trimmed by 5 bases and J by 5 bases, leaving 18 bases between them. Here the CDR3 DNA reads TGTGCCAGCAGCGCCCTTGAAAGGGGAAATTATGGCTACACCTTC. It codes for CASSALERGNYGYTF.

The CDR3 nucleotides are TGTGCCAGCAGCTCAGAAGGGCGGGAAGAGACCCAGTACTTC. It is translated as CASSSEGREETQYF. The chain links TRBV11-2 to TRBJ2-5; D may be TRBD2 (5 bases). CDR1 is SGHAT, CDR2 FQNNGV, per germline. V was pared by 4 bases and J by 3 bases, with 12 bases between. This CDR3 has 14 amino acids.

This sequence joins TRBV5-1 and TRBJ2-7; the match to TRBD1 covers 7 bases. J was trimmed by 3 bases and V by 7 bases; bases with no gene match: 7. Looked up from germline, CDR1 is SGHRS and CDR2 is YFSETQ. The CDR3 totals 13 residues. CDR3 DNA: TGCGCCAGCCGACAGGGTGCACTCTACGAGCAGTACTTC. Amino acid sequence: CASRQGALYEQYF.

The rearrangement links TRBV7-9 to TRBJ2-6; D not resolved. Germline V gene lookup returns CDR1 SEHNR and CDR2 FQNEAQ (reference sequence). The CDR3 runs 15 residues. The V and J ends lost 1 base and 4 bases respectively, with 8 bases between them. The CDR3 DNA sequence: TGTGCCAGCAGCTTAGACTTTTCAGGGGCCAACGTCCTGACTTTC. Translating it yields CASSLDFSGANVLTF.

The rearrangement links TRBV7-9 to TRBJ2-7, with no clear D. The CDR3 covers 11 residues. Germline assignment: CDR1 SEHNR and CDR2 FQNEAQ (reference sequence). Between the trimmed V and J ends, which lost 3 bases and 6 bases, there was a span of 6 bases. DNA of the CDR3: TGTGCCAGCAGCTTCGAAATCGAGCAGTACTTC. Its protein product is CASSFEIEQYF.

This rearrangement joins TRBV6-6 to TRBJ1-1, with a weak D call TRBD1 (5 bases). Germline V lookup: CDR1 MNHNY, CDR2 SVGAGI (reference sequence). The V end was cut by 3 bases, the J end by 0 bases, with 8 bases between. The CDR3 runs 14 residues. The CDR3 sequence: CASSYGHLNTEAFF. The CDR3 DNA sequence: TGTGCCAGCAGTTATGGACACCTGAACACTGAAGCTTTCTTT.

The chain recombines TRBV19 with TRBJ1-2; D unclear. Looked up from germline, CDR1 is LNHDA and CDR2 is SQIVND (reference sequence). This CDR3 is built from 12 residues. Trimming removed 3 bases from V and 7 bases from J, with 9 bases in between. The CDR3 DNA follows: TGTGCCAGTAGTATGACGGAGTTTGGCTACACCTTC. Protein: CASSMTEFGYTF.

The rearrangement links TRBV28 to TRBJ2-1; TRBD2 agrees at 11 bases. CDR1 is MDHEN and CDR2 is SYDVKM in the germline V gene. The V segment lost 3 bases and the J segment 7 bases; nucleotides outside the gene matches: 8. This CDR3 is 16 amino acids long. The CDR3 is CASSFLVAGGPNEQFF. CDR3 bases: TGTGCCAGCAGTTTCCTTGTAGCGGGGGGGCCTAATGAGCAGTTCTTC.

The CDR3 is CAISDRLTTDTQYF. Written as DNA, the CDR3 is TGTGCCATCAGTGACAGGCTAACCACAGATACGCAGTATTTT. This sequence joins TRBV10-3 and TRBJ2-3; no clear D gene. With 3 bases removed from V and 2 bases from J, the gap between germline ends came to 9 bases. This CDR3 comprises 14 residues. From germline, CDR1 is ENHRY and CDR2 SYGVKD.

This sequence joins TRBV18 and TRBJ1-4; 8 bases line up with TRBD1. CDR1 is KGHSH, CDR2 LQKENI, per germline. Germline trimming cut 2 bases from V and 8 bases from J; bases unmatched to any gene: 4. The CDR3 runs 14 residues. CDR3 sequence: CASSPGTGGEKLFF. DNA of the CDR3: TGTGCCAGCTCACCAGGGACAGGTGGAGAAAAACTGTTTTTT.

This chain connects TRBV7-3 to TRBJ2-3, with D possibly being TRBD2 (5 bases). The ends were cut back, 4 bases at V and 1 base at J, with 12 bases in the middle. Germline CDR1 SGHTA, CDR2 FQGTGA. This CDR3 is 15 amino acids long. The CDR3 protein is CASSSGLRGTDTQYF. The CDR3, as DNA: TGTGCCAGCAGCTCCGGACTCAGAGGCACAGATACGCAGTATTTT.

The rearrangement links TRBV27 to TRBJ1-6; 10 bases agree with TRBD1. CDR3 length: 16 amino acids. Germline loops: CDR1 MNHEY, CDR2 SMNVEV (reference sequence). Trimming took 5 bases from V and 7 from J; bases not matched to a gene: 8. The CDR3 loop reads CASSPRQGAGNSPLHF. CDR3 DNA sequence: TGTGCCAGCAGTCCCAGACAGGGGGCGGGCAATTCACCCCTCCACTTT.

This clone was recorded a few times. This chain joins TRBV30 and TRBJ1-5, with D possibly matching TRBD1 (5 bases). V was shortened by 1 base and J by 0 bases, with 13 bases between the two germline ends. Germline assignment: CDR1 GTSNPN and CDR2 SVGIG (reference sequence). This CDR3 contains 16 residues. CDR3: CAWSAPGTVSNQPQHF. In DNA, the CDR3 is TGTGCCTGGAGTGCCCCTGGGACGGTTAGCAATCAGCCCCAGCATTTT.

The genes are TRBV6-6 and TRBJ1-1; no firm D call. Germline CDR1 MNHNY, CDR2 SVGAGI (reference sequence). The CDR3 extends over 13 amino acids. V lost 8 bases to trimming and J lost 5 bases, with 15 bases between them. This CDR3 reads CASRTAGDTEAFF. CDR3 coding DNA: TGTGCCAGCCGGACTGCCGGGGATACTGAAGCTTTCTTT.

This clone has just one count. The chain employs TRBV5-5 and TRBJ1-6; tentative D call: TRBD1 (6 bases). The CDR3 is made up of 15 amino acids. Germline CDR1 is SGHKS and CDR2 is YYEKEE (reference sequence). Trimming cost V 2 bases and J 3 bases, with 9 bases left between them. CDR3: CASSFGQRYNSPLHF. CDR3 sequence (DNA): TGTGCCAGCAGCTTCGGACAGCGCTATAATTCACCCCTCCACTTT.